Each of the 17 T cell receptor beta chains below was sequenced from the same sample in a study of breast tumors, draining lymph nodes, adjacent tissues. MiXCR, applied by TCRdb to the multiplex PCR reads, yields one record per CDR3 protein. Found here are under 80,000 distinct CDR3 sequences, approximately 45% of them singletons; the top ten hold 8.4%. Sequencing input: breast tumor tissue. These receptors were collected from a female donor with breast cancer. Some clones in this sample may be carry-over from other donors' samples.

Worth noting for this clonotype: The junction differs from germline at one of its ends, possibly a read error. The chain has TRBV5-5 and TRBJ1-5; D is perhaps TRBD1 (5 bases). CDR1 and CDR2 (germline): SGHKS, YYEKEE (reference sequence). This CDR3 contains 14 residues. CDR3 in amino acids: CASSNRDSNEPQHF. CDR3 nucleotide sequence: TGTGCCAGCAGCAACCGGGACTCCAATGAGCCCCAGCATTTT.

This clonotype ranks as medium-sized. The V gene is TRBV7-8, the J gene TRBJ1-5; D is ambiguous. The V gene's germline CDR1 is SGHVS and CDR2 FQNEAQ. The CDR3 has 13 amino acids. V lost 2 bases, J lost 10 bases, and 12 bases lay in between. In nucleotides, the CDR3 is TGTGCCAGCAGCTTAACGGACGGATACCCCCAGCATTTT. Translation gives CASSLTDGYPQHF.

CDR3: CASRGTVSYEQYF. In DNA, the CDR3 is TGTGCCAGCAGAGGTACGGTGTCCTACGAGCAGTACTTC. This chain connects TRBV12-3 or TRBV12-4 to TRBJ2-7; the D is unclear. The CDR3 totals 13 residues. The V gene lost 6 bases and the J gene lost 1 base, with 10 bases spanning the gap.

There are many counts of this clonotype. The chain couples TRBV7-9 to TRBJ2-1; 11 bases agree with TRBD2. V lost 5 bases to trimming and J lost 7 bases; unmatched junction nucleotides: 7. This CDR3 comprises 15 residues. Germline lookup yields CDR1 SEHNR and CDR2 FQNEAQ (reference sequence). As DNA, the CDR3 is TGTGCCAGCAGCCAACTAGCGGGGGTTTCGAATGAGCAGTTCTTC. Amino acids: CASSQLAGVSNEQFF.

This clonotype was seen a few times. Since a much larger clone is just one base distant, this may be a read error. The rearrangement links TRBV12-3 or TRBV12-4 to TRBJ2-3, with D unclear. This CDR3 is 16 amino acids long. Trimming pared 3 bases from V and 1 base from J, leaving 14 bases between. The CDR3 region has the DNA TGTGCCAGCAGTTTCTGGGCCGGACGAGGCACAGATACGCAGTATTTT. Its translation is CASSFWAGRGTDTQYF.

A few counts support this clonotype. A much larger clone lies a single base off, so this may be a read error. This CDR3 is CASSHSNPGVKNTIYF. The CDR3 bases are TGTGCCAGCAGTCACTCGAACCCAGGGGTGAAGAACACCATATATTTT. The chain links TRBV6-6 to TRBJ1-3; TRBD1 is a possible D gene (6 bases). The CDR3 covers 16 residues. Germline V CDR1 and CDR2: MNHNY, SVGAGI (reference sequence).

V usage is TRBV7-3 and J usage is TRBJ2-7; 7 positions agree with TRBD1. Trimming removed 4 bases from V and 2 bases from J; junction bases left unmatched: 2. This CDR3 contains 13 residues. CDR1 and CDR2 from the germline V gene are SGHTA and FQGTGA. The CDR3 spells CASSSTGPYEQYF. CDR3 coding DNA: TGTGCCAGCAGCTCGACAGGGCCCTACGAGCAGTACTTC.

This clonotype was picked up one time. The conserved phenylalanine or tryptophan normally closing the CDR3 is absent here, so this likely arose from a read error. Because the CDR3's place on the DNA is in doubt, the DNA is left out and the CDR3 is given as listed by TCRdb. V gene TRBV10-3 combines with J gene TRBJ2-7; the table calls TRBD2, which could not be checked here. Germline loops: CDR1 ENHRY, CDR2 SYGVKD. The CDR3 totals 16 residues, both ends included. The CDR3 sequence: CAISEFRGTAHSSSTS.

This clonotype was counted many times. The CDR3, as DNA: TGTGCCAGCAGCTCGCCGGGACAGCCAGGAAACACCATATATTTT. Translating gives CASSSPGQPGNTIYF. V gene TRBV7-2 combines with J gene TRBJ1-3, with 7 positions matching TRBD1. CDR3 size: 15 residues. Losses at the gene ends were 4 bases for V and 4 bases for J; bases not matched to a gene: 7. The V gene's germline CDR1 is SGHTA and CDR2 FQGNSA.

The V and J genes are TRBV15 and TRBJ2-7, with D tentatively TRBD1 (6 bases). CDR3 length: 16 amino acids. Looked up from germline, CDR1 is LNHNV and CDR2 is YYDKDF (reference sequence). Trimming took 3 bases from V and 1 from J, leaving 16 bases between them. CDR3 in amino acids: CATSSLFQGPSYEQYF. The CDR3 nucleotides are TGTGCCACCAGCAGCTTGTTCCAGGGGCCATCCTACGAGCAGTACTTC.

This clonotype was detected only a few times. The V and J genes are TRBV12-3 or TRBV12-4 and TRBJ2-5; 7 nucleotides line up with TRBD2. Trimming removed 10 bases from V and 1 base from J; junction bases left unmatched: 9. The CDR3 runs to 14 residues. The CDR3 sequence: CATSSRTSQETQYF. CDR3 bases: TGTGCCACCTCCTCGAGGACTAGCCAAGAGACCCAGTACTTC.

This clonotype was picked up a small number of times. A read error may be the cause here, since a much bigger clone is one base away. The chain uses TRBV7-9 and TRBJ2-1; D unclear. CDR1 is SEHNR, CDR2 FQNEAQ, per germline (reference sequence). The CDR3 covers 15 residues. CDR3 in DNA: TGTGCCAGCAGCTTAGACCACTACTCCTACAATGAGCAGCTCTTC. Its translation: CASSLDHYSYNEQLF.

In regard to this clonotype: A much larger clone lies a single base off, so this may be a read error. The rearrangement joins TRBV20-1 to TRBJ2-5; 9 bases map to TRBD2. The CDR3 runs 16 residues. Germline CDR1 reads DFQATT; CDR2 reads SNEGSKA (reference sequence). The V and J ends lost 0 bases and 5 bases, in that order; junction bases with no gene match: 10. The chain's CDR3 is CSARETSGRAWETQYF. The DNA for the CDR3 is TGCAGTGCTAGAGAGACTAGCGGAAGAGCTTGGGAGACCCAGTACTTC.

This clonotype was counted at least ten times. The genes are TRBV7-9 and TRBJ2-3; D remains ambiguous. The CDR3 extends over 15 amino acids. V lost 0 bases and J lost 2, with 9 bases in between. Germline lookup yields CDR1 SEHNR and CDR2 FQNEAQ (reference sequence). CDR3 amino acids: CASSLAWSPTDTQYF. CDR3 DNA: TGTGCCAGCAGCTTAGCCTGGTCCCCCACAGATACGCAGTATTTT.

By share of the sample, this clonotype is medium-sized. The rearrangement links TRBV2 to TRBJ2-3, with 13 bases identical to TRBD2. This CDR3 contains 16 residues. CDR1 is SNHLY and CDR2 is FYNNEI in the germline V gene. J was trimmed by 6 bases and V by 6 bases; bases with no gene match: 9. Here the CDR3 reads CASRGKLAGGRDTQYF. CDR3 in DNA: TGTGCCAGCAGGGGTAAACTAGCGGGAGGGCGTGATACGCAGTATTTT. Full variable domain (remainder filled in from reference TRBV2 and TRBJ2-3): EPEVTQTPSHQVTQMGQEVILRCVPISNHLYFYWYRQILGQKVEFLVSFYNNEISEKSEIFDDQFSVERPDGSNFTLKIRSTKLEDSAMYFCASRGKLAGGRDTQYFGPGTRLTVL.

The chain employs TRBV24-1 and TRBJ2-5, with TRBD1 matching over 7 bases. The V and J ends lost 3 bases and 2 bases, in that order; junction bases with no gene match: 2. This CDR3 region has 14 residues. The germline V gene encodes CDR1 KGHDR and CDR2 SFDVKD. The CDR3 coding sequence is TGTGCCACCAGTGATCGGACAGGACAAGAGACCCAGTACTTC. This sequence encodes CATSDRTGQETQYF.

The sample holds many counts of this clonotype. This chain connects TRBV5-6 to TRBJ1-2, with 7 positions matching TRBD1. CDR1 and CDR2 (germline): SGHDT, YYEEEE. J gave up 8 bases and V 5 bases, and 12 bases lay outside the gene matches. This CDR3 comprises 14 residues. The CDR3 DNA reads as TGTGCCAGCAGGGGACAGTCCTTGGTGTGGGGCTACACCTTC. The encoded protein is CASRGQSLVWGYTF.